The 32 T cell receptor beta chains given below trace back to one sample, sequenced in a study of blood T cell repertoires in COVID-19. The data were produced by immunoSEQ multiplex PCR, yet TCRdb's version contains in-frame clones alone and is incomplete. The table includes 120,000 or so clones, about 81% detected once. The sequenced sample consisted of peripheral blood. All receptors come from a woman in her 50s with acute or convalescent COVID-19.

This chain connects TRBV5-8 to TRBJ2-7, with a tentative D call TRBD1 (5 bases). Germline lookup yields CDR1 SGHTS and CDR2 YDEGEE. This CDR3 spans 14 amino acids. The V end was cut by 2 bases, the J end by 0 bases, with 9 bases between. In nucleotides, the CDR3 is TGTGCCAGCAGCTTCAGGGTGAGCTCCTACGAGCAGTACTTC. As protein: CASSFRVSSYEQYF.

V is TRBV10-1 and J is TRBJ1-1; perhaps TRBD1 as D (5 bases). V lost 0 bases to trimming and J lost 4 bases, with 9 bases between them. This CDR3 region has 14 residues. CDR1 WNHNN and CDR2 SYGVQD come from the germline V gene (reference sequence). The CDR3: CASSESADSTEAFF. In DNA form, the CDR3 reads TGCGCCAGCAGTGAGTCTGCTGACAGCACTGAAGCTTTCTTT.

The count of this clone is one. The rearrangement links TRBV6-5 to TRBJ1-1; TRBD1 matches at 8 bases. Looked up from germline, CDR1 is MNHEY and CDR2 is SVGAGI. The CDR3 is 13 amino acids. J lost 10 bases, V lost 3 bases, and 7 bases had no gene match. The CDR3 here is CASSYGQGGRAFF. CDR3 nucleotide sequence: TGTGCCAGCAGTTATGGACAGGGTGGTCGAGCTTTCTTT.

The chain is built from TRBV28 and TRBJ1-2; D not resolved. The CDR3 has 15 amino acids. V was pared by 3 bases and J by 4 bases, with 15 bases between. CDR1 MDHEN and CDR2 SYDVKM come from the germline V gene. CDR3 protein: CASSLSQASRYGYTF. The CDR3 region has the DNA TGTGCCAGCAGTTTGTCTCAGGCCAGTCGCTATGGCTACACCTTC.

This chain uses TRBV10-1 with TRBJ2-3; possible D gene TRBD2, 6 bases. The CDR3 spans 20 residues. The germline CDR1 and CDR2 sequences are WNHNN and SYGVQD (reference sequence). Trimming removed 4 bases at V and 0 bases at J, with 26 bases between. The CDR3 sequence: CASSATGLVRLGASTDTQYF. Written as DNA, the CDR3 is TGCGCCAGCAGTGCCACGGGACTCGTGCGACTAGGAGCTAGCACAGATACGCAGTATTTT.

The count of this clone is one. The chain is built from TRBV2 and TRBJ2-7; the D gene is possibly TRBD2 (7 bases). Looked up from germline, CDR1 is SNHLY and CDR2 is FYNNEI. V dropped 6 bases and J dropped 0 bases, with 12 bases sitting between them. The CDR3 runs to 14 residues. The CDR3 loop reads CASRQGLISYEQYF. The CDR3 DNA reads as TGTGCCAGCAGACAGGGACTAATCTCCTACGAGCAGTACTTC.

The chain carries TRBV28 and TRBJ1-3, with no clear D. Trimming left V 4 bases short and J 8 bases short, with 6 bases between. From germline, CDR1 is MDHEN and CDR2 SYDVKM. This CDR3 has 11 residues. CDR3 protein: CASSSGDTIYF. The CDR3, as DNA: TGTGCCAGCAGTTCGGGTGACACCATATATTTT.

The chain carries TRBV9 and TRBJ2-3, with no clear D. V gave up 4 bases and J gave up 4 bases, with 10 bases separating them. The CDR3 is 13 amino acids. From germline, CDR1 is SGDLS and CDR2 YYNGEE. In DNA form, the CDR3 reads TGTGCCAGCAGCTCCTGGTTAGCAGATACGCAGTATTTT. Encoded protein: CASSSWLADTQYF.

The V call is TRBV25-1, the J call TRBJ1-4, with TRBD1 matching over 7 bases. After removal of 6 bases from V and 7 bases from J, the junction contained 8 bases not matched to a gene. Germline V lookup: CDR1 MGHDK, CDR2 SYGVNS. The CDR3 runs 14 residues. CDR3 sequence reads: CASSDRVLGEKLFF. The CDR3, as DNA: TGTGCCAGCAGCGACAGGGTTTTAGGTGAAAAACTGTTTTTT.

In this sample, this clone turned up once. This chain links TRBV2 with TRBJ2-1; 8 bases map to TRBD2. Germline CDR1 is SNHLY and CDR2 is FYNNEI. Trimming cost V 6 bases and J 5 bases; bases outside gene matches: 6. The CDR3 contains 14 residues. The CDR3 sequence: CASRAGTRDNEQFF. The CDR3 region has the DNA TGTGCCAGCAGGGCCGGGACTAGGGACAATGAGCAGTTCTTC.

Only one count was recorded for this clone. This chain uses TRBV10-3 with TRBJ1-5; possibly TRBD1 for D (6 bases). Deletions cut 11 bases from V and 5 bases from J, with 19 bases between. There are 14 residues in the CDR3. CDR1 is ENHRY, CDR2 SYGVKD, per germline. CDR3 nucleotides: TGTGCCTCCCGGGCAGGGGCGGTTGATCAGCCCCAGCATTTT. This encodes CASRAGAVDQPQHF.

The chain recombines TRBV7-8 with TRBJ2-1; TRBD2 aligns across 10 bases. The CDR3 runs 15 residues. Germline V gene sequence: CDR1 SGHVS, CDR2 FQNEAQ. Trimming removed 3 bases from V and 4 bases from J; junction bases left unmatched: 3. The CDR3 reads CASSFGLAEYNEQFF. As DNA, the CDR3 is TGTGCCAGCAGCTTCGGACTAGCGGAGTACAATGAGCAGTTCTTC. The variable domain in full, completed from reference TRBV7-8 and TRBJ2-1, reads GAGVSQSPRYKVAKRGQDVALRCDPISGHVSLFWYQQALGQGPEFLTYFQNEAQLDKSGLPSDRFFAERPEGSVSTLKIQRTQQEDSAVYLCASSFGLAEYNEQFFGPGTRLTVL.

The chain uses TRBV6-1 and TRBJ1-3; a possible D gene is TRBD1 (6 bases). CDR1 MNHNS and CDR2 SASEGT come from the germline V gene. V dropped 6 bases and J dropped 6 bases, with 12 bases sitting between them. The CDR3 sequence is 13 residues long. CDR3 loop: CASSRTVPNTIYF. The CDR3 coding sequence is TGTGCCAGCAGCAGGACAGTGCCAAACACCATATATTTT.

The CDR3 here is CASSSATSRAGELFF. CDR3 nucleotide sequence: TGTGCCAGCAGCTCCGCGACTAGCAGAGCCGGGGAGCTGTTTTTT. The chain uses TRBV7-3 and TRBJ2-2; TRBD2 matches 7 bases. CDR1 SGHTA and CDR2 FQGTGA come from the germline V gene. The trim removed 4 bases at V and 6 bases at J, leaving 8 bases unmatched. The CDR3 sequence is 15 residues long. The whole variable domain, remainder taken from reference TRBV7-3 and TRBJ2-2, is GAGVSQTPSNKVTEKGKYVELRCDPISGHTALYWYRQSLGQGPEFLIYFQGTGAADDSGLPNDRFFAVRPEGSVSTLKIQRTERGDSAVYLCASSSATSRAGELFFGEGSRLTVL.

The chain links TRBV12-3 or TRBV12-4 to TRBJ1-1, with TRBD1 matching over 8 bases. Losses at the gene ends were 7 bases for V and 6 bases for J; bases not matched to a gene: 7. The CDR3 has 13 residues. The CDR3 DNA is TGTGCCAGCAACCCGGACAGGGTCTCTGAAGCTTTCTTT. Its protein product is CASNPDRVSEAFF.

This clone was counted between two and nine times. CDR3 protein: CASSLGAVLNYGYTF. The CDR3 bases are TGTGCCAGCAGCTTGGGCGCTGTCTTGAACTATGGCTACACCTTC. V and J are TRBV5-4 and TRBJ1-2; D uncertain. V shed 0 bases and J shed 2 bases, with 11 bases lying between them. There are 15 residues in the CDR3. Germline loops: CDR1 SGHNT, CDR2 YYREEE (reference sequence).

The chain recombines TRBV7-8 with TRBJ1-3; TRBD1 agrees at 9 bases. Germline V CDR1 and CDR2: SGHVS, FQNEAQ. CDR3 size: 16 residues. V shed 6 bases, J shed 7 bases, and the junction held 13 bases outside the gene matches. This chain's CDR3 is CASSPAPYGQGNTIYF. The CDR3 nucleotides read TGTGCCAGCAGTCCTGCCCCATATGGACAGGGGAACACCATATATTTT.

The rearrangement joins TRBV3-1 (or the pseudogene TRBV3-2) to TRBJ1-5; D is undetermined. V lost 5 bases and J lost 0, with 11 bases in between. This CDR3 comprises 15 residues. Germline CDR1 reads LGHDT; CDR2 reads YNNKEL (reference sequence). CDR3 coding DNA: TGTGCCAGCAGCGGAGAGTCTCATAGCAATCAGCCCCAGCATTTT. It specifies CASSGESHSNQPQHF.

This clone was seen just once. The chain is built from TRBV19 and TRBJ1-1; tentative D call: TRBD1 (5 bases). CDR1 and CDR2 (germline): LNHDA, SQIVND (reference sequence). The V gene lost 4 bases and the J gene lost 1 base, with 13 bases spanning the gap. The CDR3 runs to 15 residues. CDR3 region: CASSRGGQGNTEAFF. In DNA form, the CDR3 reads TGTGCCAGTAGTAGGGGAGGGCAGGGGAACACTGAAGCTTTCTTT.

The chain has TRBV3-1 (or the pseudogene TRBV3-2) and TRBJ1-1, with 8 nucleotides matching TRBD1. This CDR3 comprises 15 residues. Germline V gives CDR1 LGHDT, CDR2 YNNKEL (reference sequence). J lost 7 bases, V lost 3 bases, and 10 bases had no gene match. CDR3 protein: CASSHTGGGTYEAFF. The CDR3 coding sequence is TGTGCCAGCAGCCACACAGGGGGGGGTACTTATGAAGCTTTCTTT.

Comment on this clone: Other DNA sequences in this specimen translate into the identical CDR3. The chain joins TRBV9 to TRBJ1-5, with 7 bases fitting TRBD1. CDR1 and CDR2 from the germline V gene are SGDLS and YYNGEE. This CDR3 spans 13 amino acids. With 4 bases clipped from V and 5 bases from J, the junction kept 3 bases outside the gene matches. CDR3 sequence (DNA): TGTGCCAGCAGCCCGCAGGGGGATCAGCCCCAGCATTTT. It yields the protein CASSPQGDQPQHF. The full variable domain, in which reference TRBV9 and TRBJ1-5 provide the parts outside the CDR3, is DSGVTQTPKHLITATGQRVTLRCSPRSGDLSVYWYQQSLDQGLQFLIQYYNGEERAKGNILERFSAQQFPDLHSELNLSSLELGDSALYFCASSPQGDQPQHFGDGTRLSIL.

CDR3 coding DNA: TGCGCCAGCAGTCTCCGGACAGGGGGTGATCAGCCCCAGCATTTT. Translated, it gives CASSLRTGGDQPQHF. The V and J genes are TRBV23-1 and TRBJ1-5; 10 nucleotides align to TRBD1. TRBV23-1 is an open reading frame whose function is uncertain. The CDR3 has 15 amino acids. The junction had 5 bases not matched to a gene; V was cut back by 4 bases and J by 5 bases.

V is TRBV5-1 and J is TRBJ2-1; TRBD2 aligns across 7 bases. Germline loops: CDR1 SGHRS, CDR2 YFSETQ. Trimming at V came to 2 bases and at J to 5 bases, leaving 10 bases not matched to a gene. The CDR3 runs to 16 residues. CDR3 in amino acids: CASSFGLRDYNNEQFF. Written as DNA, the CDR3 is TGCGCCAGCAGCTTTGGGTTGCGGGACTATAACAATGAGCAGTTCTTC.

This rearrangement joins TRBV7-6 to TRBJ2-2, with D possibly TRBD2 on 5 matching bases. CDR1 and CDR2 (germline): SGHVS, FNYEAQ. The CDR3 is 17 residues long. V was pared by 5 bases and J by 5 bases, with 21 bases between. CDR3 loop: CASSLGPADGWTGELFF. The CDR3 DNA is TGTGCCAGCAGCCTCGGGCCAGCGGACGGGTGGACCGGGGAGCTGTTTTTT.

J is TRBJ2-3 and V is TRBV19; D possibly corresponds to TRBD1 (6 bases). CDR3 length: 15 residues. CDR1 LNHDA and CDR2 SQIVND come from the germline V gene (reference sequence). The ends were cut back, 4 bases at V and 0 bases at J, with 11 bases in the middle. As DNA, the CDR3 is TGTGCCAGTAGTAAGGGACAACCTAGCACAGATACGCAGTATTTT. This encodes CASSKGQPSTDTQYF.

CDR3 coding DNA: TGTGCCAGTAGTAAGGACTCACGGAACACTGAAGCTTTCTTT. Translating it yields CASSKDSRNTEAFF. This rearrangement joins TRBV19 to TRBJ1-1; D unresolved. Germline V lookup: CDR1 LNHDA, CDR2 SQIVND (reference sequence). The CDR3 is 14 residues long. V was clipped by 4 bases and J by 1 base, with 10 bases between them.

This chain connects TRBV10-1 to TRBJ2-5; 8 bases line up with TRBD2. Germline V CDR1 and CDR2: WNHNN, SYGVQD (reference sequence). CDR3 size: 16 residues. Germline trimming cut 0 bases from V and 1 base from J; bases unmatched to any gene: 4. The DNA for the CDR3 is TGCGCCAGCAGTGAGTCACCGGGGGGGCTCCAAGAGACCCAGTACTTC. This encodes CASSESPGGLQETQYF.

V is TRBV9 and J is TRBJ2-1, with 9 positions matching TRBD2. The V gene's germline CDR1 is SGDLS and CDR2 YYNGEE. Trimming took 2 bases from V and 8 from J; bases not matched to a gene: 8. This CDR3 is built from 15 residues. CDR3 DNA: TGTGCCAGCAGCGTTCGAGGTAGCGGGAGCGATGAGCAGTTCTTC. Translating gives CASSVRGSGSDEQFF.

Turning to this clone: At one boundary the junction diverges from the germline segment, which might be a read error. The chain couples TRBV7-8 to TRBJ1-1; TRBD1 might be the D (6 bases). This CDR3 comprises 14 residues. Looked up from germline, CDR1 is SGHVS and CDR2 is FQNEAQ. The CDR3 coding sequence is TGTGCCAGCAGATTAGGACAGATGAACACTGAAGCTTTCTTT. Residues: CASRLGQMNTEAFF.

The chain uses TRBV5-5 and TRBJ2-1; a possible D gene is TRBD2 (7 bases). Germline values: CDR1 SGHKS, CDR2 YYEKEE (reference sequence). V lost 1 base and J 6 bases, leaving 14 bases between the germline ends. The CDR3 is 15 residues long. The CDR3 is CASSLPAGAFNEQFF. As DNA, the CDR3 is TGTGCCAGCAGCTTGCCGGCGGGGGCGTTCAATGAGCAGTTCTTC.

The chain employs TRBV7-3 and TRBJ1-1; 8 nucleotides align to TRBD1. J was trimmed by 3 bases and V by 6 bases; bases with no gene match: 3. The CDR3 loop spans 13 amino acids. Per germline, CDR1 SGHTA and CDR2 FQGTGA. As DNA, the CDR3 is TGTGCCAGCAGGCAGGGGGCGTACACTGAAGCTTTCTTT. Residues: CASRQGAYTEAFF.

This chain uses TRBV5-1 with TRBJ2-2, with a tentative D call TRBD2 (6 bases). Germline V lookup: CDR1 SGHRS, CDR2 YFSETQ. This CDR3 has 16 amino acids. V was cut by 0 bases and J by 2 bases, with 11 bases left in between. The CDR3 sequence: CASSLGWAGNTGELFF. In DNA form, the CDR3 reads TGCGCCAGCAGCTTGGGTTGGGCGGGAAACACCGGGGAGCTGTTTTTT.